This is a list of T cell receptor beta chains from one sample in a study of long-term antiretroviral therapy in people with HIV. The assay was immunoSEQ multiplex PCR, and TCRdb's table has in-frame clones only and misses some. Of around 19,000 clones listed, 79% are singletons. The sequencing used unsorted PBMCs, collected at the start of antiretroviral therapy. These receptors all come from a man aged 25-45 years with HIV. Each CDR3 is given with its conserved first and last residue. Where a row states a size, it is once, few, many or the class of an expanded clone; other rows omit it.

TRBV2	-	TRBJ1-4	CASIGRVRTNEKLFF
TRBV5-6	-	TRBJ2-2	CASSLLAGNTGELFF
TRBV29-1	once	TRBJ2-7	CSVEDPGGTNYEQYF
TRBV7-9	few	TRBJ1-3	CASSLDRAGNTIYF
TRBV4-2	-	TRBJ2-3	CASSQSLAGGDTQYF
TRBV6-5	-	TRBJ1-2	CASSTPEGSNYGYTF
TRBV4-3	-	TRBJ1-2	CASSQEEGLVSRYGYTF
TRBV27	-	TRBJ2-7	CASSLTILSYEQYF
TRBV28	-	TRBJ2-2	CASSFKNTGELFF
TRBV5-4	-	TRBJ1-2	CASSGDRADYGYTF
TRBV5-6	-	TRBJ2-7	CASSFVAGRGYEQYF
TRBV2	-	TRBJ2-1	CASSEPTGRDNEQFF
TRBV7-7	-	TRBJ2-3	CASSPGLDADTQYF
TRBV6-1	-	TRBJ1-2	CASSDTGQGFGYGYTF
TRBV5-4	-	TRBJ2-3	CASSSSGSGTDTQYF
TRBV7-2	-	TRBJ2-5	CASSLRRGQETQYF
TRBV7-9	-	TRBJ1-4	CAGELAGASSLFF
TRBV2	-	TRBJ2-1	CASMRASGSSYNEQFF
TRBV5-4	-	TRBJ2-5	CATRFPSSEGRETQYF
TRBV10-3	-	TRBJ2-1	CAIRPRDNENEQFF
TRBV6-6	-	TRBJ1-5	CASSYSRDRSQPQHF
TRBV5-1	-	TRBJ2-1	CASSFNSYNEQFF
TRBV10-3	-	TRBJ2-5	CAISSAGGTETQYF